What follows describes a single T cell receptor (beta chain). This sample is drawn from a study of blood T cell repertoires in COVID-19. Study at large: Acute and convalescent COVID-19 samples came from the United States, Italy and Spain.

Only in-frame clones appear in the TCRdb table, and some are missing; sequencing was by immunoSEQ multiplex PCR. The data contain 200,000 to 250,000 clones, roughly 84% of them seen just once; the ten biggest clones take up 3% to 4.5%. Germline trimming cut 8 bases from V and 1 base from J; bases unmatched to any gene: 4. This CDR3 contains 13 residues. The sequence came from an elderly woman with acute or convalescent COVID-19. Sequenced sample: peripheral blood. The chain uses TRBV12-3 or TRBV12-4 and TRBJ1-2; 7 nucleotides align to TRBD1. CDR3 sequence (DNA): TGTGCCAGCGGGGACAGCTATAACTATGGCTACACCTTC. As protein: CASGDSYNYGYTF.